The present TCR beta chain was sequenced within a study of blood T cell repertoires in COVID-19. Study-wide context: Samples taken during acute and convalescent COVID-19 were collected in the United States, Italy and Spain. PBMCs, B-cell-depleted T cells, or T cells were the source of the cDNA or gDNA that made up the material.

The CDR3 has 15 residues. Trimming left V 3 bases short and J 5 bases short, with 14 bases between. The V gene's germline CDR1 is SGHTA and CDR2 FQGNSA. The authors' processing: Counts of nucleated cells, estimated from reference gene primer amplification, were obtained. The data were produced by immunoSEQ multiplex PCR, yet TCRdb's version contains in-frame clones alone and is incomplete. The D gene and trimming were derived from the DNA, and the V and J assignments and clone size from that table. The data hold tens of thousands of clones, with 86% observed a single time. The receptor was derived from a man between 65 and 85 years old with active COVID-19. The chain uses TRBV7-2 and TRBJ1-5; D gene ambiguous. Sequencing used peripheral blood. The CDR3 region has the DNA TGTGCCAGCAGCTTTTCGGGGAAAGTGGATCAGCCCCAGCATTTT. Protein sequence: CASSFSGKVDQPQHF.